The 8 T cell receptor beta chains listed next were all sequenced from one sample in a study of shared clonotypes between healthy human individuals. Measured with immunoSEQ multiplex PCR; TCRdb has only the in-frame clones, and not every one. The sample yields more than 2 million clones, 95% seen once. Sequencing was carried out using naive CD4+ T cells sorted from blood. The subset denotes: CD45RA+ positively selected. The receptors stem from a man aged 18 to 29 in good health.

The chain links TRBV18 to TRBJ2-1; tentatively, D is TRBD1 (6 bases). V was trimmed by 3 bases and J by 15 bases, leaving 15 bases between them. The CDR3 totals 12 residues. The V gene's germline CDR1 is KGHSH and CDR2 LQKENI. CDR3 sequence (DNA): TGTGCCAGCTCACCGGACAGTCGGGAATCGTTCTTC. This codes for CASSPDSRESFF.

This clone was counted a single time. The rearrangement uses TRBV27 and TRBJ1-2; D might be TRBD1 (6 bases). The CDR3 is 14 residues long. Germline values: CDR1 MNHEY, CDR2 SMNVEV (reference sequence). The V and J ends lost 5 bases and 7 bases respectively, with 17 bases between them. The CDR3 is CASSPSPGQGGYTF. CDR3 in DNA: TGTGCCAGCAGTCCCAGTCCGGGACAAGGTGGCTACACCTTC.

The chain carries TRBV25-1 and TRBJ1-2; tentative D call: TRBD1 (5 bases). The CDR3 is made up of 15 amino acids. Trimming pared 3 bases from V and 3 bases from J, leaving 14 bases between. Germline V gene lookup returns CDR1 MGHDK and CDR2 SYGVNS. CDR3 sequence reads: CASSDLGGSDYGYTF. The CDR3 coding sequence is TGTGCCAGCAGTGATCTGGGGGGGTCGGACTATGGCTACACCTTC.

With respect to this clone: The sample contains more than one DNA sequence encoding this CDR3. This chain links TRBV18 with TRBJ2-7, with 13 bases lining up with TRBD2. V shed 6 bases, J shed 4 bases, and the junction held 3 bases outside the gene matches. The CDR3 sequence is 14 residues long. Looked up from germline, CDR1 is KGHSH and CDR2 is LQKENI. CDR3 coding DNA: TGTGCCAGCTCTCGGACTAGCGGGAGTTACGAGCAGTACTTC. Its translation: CASSRTSGSYEQYF.

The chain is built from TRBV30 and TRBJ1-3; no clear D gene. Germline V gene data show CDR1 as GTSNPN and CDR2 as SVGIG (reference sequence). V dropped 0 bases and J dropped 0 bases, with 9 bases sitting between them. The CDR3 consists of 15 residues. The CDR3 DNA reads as TGTGCCTGGAGTGTAAGACGGAACTCTGGAAACACCATATATTTT. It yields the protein CAWSVRRNSGNTIYF. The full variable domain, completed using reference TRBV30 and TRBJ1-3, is SQTIHQWPATLVQPVGSPLSLECTVEGTSNPNLYWYRQAAGRGLQLLFYSVGIGQISSEVPQNLSASRPQDRQFILSSKKLLLSDSGFYLCAWSVRRNSGNTIYFGEGSWLTVV.

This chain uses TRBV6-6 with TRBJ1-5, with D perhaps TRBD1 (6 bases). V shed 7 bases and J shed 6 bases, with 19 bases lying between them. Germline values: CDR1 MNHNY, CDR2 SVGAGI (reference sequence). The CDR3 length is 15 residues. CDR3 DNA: TGTGCCAGCACCCACCGTTGGGGGCCAAGTCAGCCCCAGCATTTT. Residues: CASTHRWGPSQPQHF.

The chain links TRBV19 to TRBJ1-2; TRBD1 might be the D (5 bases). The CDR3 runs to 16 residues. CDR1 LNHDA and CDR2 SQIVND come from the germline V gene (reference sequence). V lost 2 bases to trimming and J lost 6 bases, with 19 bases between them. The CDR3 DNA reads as TGTGCCAGTAGTATAAGGATGCAGGGTGGGTCGGATGGCTACACCTTC. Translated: CASSIRMQGGSDGYTF.

As DNA, the CDR3 is TGCGCCAGCAGGAAGACAGGGAAGGATGAGCAGTTCTTC. This codes for CASRKTGKDEQFF. V is TRBV5-1 and J is TRBJ2-1; 7 nucleotides align to TRBD1. With 5 bases clipped from V and 8 bases from J, the junction kept 7 bases outside the gene matches. Germline V gives CDR1 SGHRS, CDR2 YFSETQ. The CDR3 loop spans 13 amino acids.